These 12 T cell receptor beta chains originate from one sample sequenced in a study of Ad26.COV2.S vaccination and SARS-CoV-2 variants. The protocol was immunoSEQ multiplex PCR, while the TCRdb copy is restricted to in-frame clones and leaves out a portion. The sample yields hundreds of thousands of clones, 87% seen once. Treatment reported: around 19 received Ad26.COV2.S at low or high dose, single or two shots; 5 received placebo; per-sample allocation not given. Day 63 after the first vaccine or placebo injection was the time point for sampling. The material was peripheral blood, obtained in a trial of Ad26.COV2.S vaccine versus placebo. These receptors all stem from a person between 18 and 60 years old who received the Ad26.COV2.S COVID-19 vaccine or a placebo.

The CDR3 DNA reads TGTGCCAGCAGCACTCGACAGGGGGCGGGGGAGCAGTACTTC. Translating it yields CASSTRQGAGEQYF. The gene calls are TRBV7-9 and TRBJ2-7; 10 bases are shared with TRBD1. The CDR3 runs to 14 residues. The trim removed 5 bases at V and 7 bases at J, leaving 8 bases unmatched. Germline CDR1 is SEHNR and CDR2 is FQNEAQ (reference sequence).

This rearrangement joins TRBV7-3 to TRBJ2-3; D is unresolved. This CDR3 is built from 13 residues. V was shortened by 3 bases and J by 5 bases, with 9 bases between the two germline ends. Germline values: CDR1 SGHTA, CDR2 FQGTGA. The CDR3 region has the DNA TGTGCCAGCAGCTTGACCCGTGTAGATACGCAGTATTTT. Protein product: CASSLTRVDTQYF.

V gene TRBV7-3 combines with J gene TRBJ1-1; D uncertain. The CDR3 consists of 12 residues. Germline CDR1 is SGHTA and CDR2 is FQGTGA. V was trimmed by 5 bases and J by 3 bases, leaving 7 bases between them. The CDR3 DNA follows: TGTGCCAGCAGCAACAGTGACACTGAAGCTTTCTTT. It translates to CASSNSDTEAFF.

The V and J genes are TRBV5-1 and TRBJ2-5, with D uncertain. The CDR3 loop spans 16 amino acids. Per the germline V gene, CDR1 is SGHRS and CDR2 is YFSETQ. The germline V and J ends were trimmed by 0 bases and 1 base, with 13 bases remaining between them. The CDR3 loop reads CASSLGGLRLQETQYF. DNA of the CDR3: TGCGCCAGCAGCTTGGGGGGTCTTCGCCTCCAAGAGACCCAGTACTTC.

This sequence joins TRBV7-2 and TRBJ1-1; no firm D call. Germline V gives CDR1 SGHTA, CDR2 FQGNSA. Trimming removed 5 bases at V and 3 bases at J, with 22 bases between. The CDR3 has 17 amino acids. CDR3 amino acids: CASSITPESSVDTEAFF. CDR3 in DNA: TGTGCCAGCAGCATAACCCCGGAGAGCAGCGTGGACACTGAAGCTTTCTTT.

To note about this clone: It may be a read error: a sequence one base away is much more abundant. Other DNA sequences within the sample encode an identical CDR3. The CDR3 nucleotides read TGTGCCACCAGTGAGGGGCAGGGGAACACCGGGGAGCTGTTTTTT. Translation gives CATSEGQGNTGELFF. V is TRBV24-1 and J is TRBJ2-2; possible D gene TRBD1, 5 bases. The CDR3 has 15 residues. Germline V lookup: CDR1 KGHDR, CDR2 SFDVKD. V lost 4 bases and J 1 base, leaving 9 bases between the germline ends.

The chain employs TRBV27 and TRBJ2-5, with 12 bases that match TRBD2. The CDR3 totals 18 residues. V shed 3 bases, J shed 0 bases, and the junction held 8 bases outside the gene matches. The germline gives CDR1 MNHEY, CDR2 SMNVEV (reference sequence). In nucleotides, the CDR3 is TGTGCCAGCAGTTTTCCTAGGACTAGCGGGGAAAACCAAGAGACCCAGTACTTC. Translating gives CASSFPRTSGENQETQYF.

The rearrangement joins TRBV7-9 to TRBJ2-3; 7 nucleotides agree with TRBD2. CDR1 is SEHNR, CDR2 FQNEAQ, per germline (reference sequence). V shed 5 bases, J shed 4 bases, and the junction held 3 bases outside the gene matches. The CDR3 runs 13 residues. The DNA of the CDR3 is TGTGCCAGCAGCCCGGGGGGTCCAGATACGCAGTATTTT. Its translation is CASSPGGPDTQYF. Full variable domain (outside the CDR3, taken from reference TRBV7-9 and TRBJ2-3): DTGVSQNPRHKITKRGQNVTFRCDPISEHNRLYWYRQTLGQGPEFLTYFQNEAQLEKSRLLSDRFSAERPKGSFSTLEIQRTEQGDSAMYLCASSPGGPDTQYFGPGTRLTVL.

V gene TRBV2 combines with J gene TRBJ2-7; D may match TRBD1 or TRBD2 (7 bases each). The CDR3 runs to 14 residues. The V and J ends lost 3 bases and 7 bases respectively, with 16 bases between them. In germline, CDR1 is SNHLY, CDR2 FYNNEI. DNA of the CDR3: TGTGCCAGCAGTGATGGGGAGGGGGCGTGGGAGCAGTACTTC. It encodes CASSDGEGAWEQYF.

As to this clone: A junction end diverges from the germline sequence, so it may reflect a read error. The CDR3 region has the DNA TGCGCCAGCAGCCAAGATGGGGCGGGGGCGTATGACTACACCTTC. Protein: CASSQDGAGAYDYTF. The chain is built from TRBV4-1 and TRBJ1-2; possibly TRBD1 for D (6 bases). The CDR3 has 15 residues. The V gene's germline CDR1 is MGHRA and CDR2 YSYEKL.

The chain uses TRBV7-8 and TRBJ1-2; D remains ambiguous. Germline V gene data show CDR1 as SGHVS and CDR2 as FQNEAQ. This CDR3 has 15 amino acids. Trimming pared 1 base from V and 3 bases from J, leaving 12 bases between. The CDR3 DNA reads as TGTGCCAGCAGCTTAGGTGGTTCCCGGGACTATGGCTACACCTTC. Amino acid sequence: CASSLGGSRDYGYTF.

This clone was picked up one time. CDR3 region: CASRIGQGWAEQYF. CDR3 bases: TGTGCCAGCAGGATTGGACAGGGGTGGGCCGAGCAGTACTTC. This chain uses TRBV27 with TRBJ2-7, with 9 bases fitting TRBD1. Trimming cost V 6 bases and J 6 bases; bases outside gene matches: 9. CDR3 length: 14 residues. Germline CDR1 is MNHEY and CDR2 is SMNVEV (reference sequence).